This T cell receptor beta chain was captured in a study of cytomegalovirus exposure and HLA in healthy donors. V was pared by 4 bases and J by 7 bases, with 3 bases of the junction left unmatched. Per germline, CDR1 MNHNY and CDR2 SVGAGI (reference sequence). The CDR3 contains 14 residues. A multiplex PCR was run with 60 Vbeta primers and 13 Jbeta primers. Clones were sequenced by immunoSEQ multiplex PCR, and TCRdb holds only the in-frame ones, with some missing. Of fewer than 200,000 clones in the sample, about 80% were seen once. This chain links TRBV6-6 with TRBJ2-1; 11 bases are a match to TRBD2. This sequence was found in a man aged 25 to 40 in good health and CMV-seronegative. The source material was PBMCs. DNA of the CDR3: TGTGCCAGCAGTTTAGCTAGCGGGAGGAATGAGCAGTTCTTC. It is translated as CASSLASGRNEQFF.